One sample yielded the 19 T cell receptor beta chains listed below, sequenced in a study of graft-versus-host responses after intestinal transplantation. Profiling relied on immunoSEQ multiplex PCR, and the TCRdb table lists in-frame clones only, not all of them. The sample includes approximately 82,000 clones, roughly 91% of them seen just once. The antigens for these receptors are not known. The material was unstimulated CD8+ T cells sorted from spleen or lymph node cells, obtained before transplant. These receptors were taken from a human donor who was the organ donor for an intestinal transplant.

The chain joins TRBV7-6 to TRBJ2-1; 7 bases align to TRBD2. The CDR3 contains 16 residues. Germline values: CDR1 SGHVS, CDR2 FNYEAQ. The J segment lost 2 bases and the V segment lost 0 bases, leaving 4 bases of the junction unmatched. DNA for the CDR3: TGTGCCAGCAGCTTAGCGGCGGGGGACGCCTACAATGAGCAGTTCTTC. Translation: CASSLAAGDAYNEQFF.

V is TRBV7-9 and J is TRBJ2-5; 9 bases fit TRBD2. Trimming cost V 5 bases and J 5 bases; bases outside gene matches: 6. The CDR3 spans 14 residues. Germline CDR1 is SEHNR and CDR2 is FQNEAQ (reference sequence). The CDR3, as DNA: TGTGCCAGCAGCGCTGGACTAGCGTCGGAGACCCAGTACTTC. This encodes CASSAGLASETQYF.

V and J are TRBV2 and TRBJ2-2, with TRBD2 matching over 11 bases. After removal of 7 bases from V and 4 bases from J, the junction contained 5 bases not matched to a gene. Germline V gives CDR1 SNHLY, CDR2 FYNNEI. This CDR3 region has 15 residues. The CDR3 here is CASTRTSGRTGELFF. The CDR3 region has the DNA TGTGCCAGCACTAGGACTAGCGGGCGCACCGGGGAGCTGTTTTTT.

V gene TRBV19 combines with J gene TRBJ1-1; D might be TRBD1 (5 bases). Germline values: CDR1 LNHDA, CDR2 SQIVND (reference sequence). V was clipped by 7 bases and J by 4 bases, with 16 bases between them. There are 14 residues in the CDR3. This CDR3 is CASTTQGGGTEAFF. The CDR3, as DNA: TGTGCCAGTACCACTCAGGGCGGTGGCACTGAAGCTTTCTTT. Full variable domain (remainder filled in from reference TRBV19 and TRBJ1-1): DGGITQSPKYLFRKEGQNVTLSCEQNLNHDAMYWYRQDPGQGLRLIYYSQIVNDFQKGDIAEGYSVSREKKESFPLTVTSAQKNPTAFYLCASTTQGGGTEAFFGQGTRLTVV.

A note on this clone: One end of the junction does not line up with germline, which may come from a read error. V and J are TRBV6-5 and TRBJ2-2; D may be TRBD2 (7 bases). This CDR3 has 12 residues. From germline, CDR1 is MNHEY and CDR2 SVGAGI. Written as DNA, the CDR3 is TGCGTGGAGGGGGGGCGCTTGGGGGAGCTGTTTTTT. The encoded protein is CVEGGRLGELFF.

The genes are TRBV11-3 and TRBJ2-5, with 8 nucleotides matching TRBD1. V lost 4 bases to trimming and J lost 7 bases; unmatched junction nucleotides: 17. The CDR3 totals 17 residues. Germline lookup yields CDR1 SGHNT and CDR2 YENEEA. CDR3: CASSSDRATLFTGTQYF. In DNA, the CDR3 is TGTGCCAGCAGCTCGGACAGGGCGACTCTTTTTACGGGGACCCAGTACTTC.

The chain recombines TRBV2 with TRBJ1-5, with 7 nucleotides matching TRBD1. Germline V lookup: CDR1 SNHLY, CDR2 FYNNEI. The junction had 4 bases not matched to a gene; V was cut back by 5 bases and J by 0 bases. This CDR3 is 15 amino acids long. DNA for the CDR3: TGTGCCAGCAGTCTCAGGGGGGATAGCAATCAGCCCCAGCATTTT. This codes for CASSLRGDSNQPQHF.

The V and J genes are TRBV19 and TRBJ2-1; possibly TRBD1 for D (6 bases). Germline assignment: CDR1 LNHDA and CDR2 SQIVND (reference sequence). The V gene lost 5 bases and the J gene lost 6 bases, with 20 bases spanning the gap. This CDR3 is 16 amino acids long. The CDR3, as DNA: TGTGCCAGTAGTTACCTTTGGGGGCTCGCATTCAATGAGCAGTTCTTC. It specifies CASSYLWGLAFNEQFF.

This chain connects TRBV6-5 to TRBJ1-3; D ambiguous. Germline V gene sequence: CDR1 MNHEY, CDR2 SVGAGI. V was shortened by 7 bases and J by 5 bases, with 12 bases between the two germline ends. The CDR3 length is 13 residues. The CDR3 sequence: CASNSKRRNTIYF. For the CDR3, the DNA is TGTGCCAGCAACTCAAAGAGAAGAAACACCATATATTTT.

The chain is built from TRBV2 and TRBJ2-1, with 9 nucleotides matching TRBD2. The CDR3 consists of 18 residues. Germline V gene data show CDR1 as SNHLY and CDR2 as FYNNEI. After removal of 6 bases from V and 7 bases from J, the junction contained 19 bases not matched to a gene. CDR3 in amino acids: CASRMVAGAWVYGNEQFF. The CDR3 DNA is TGTGCCAGCAGGATGGTAGCGGGGGCCTGGGTATATGGGAATGAGCAGTTCTTC. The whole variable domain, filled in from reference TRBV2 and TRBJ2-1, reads EPEVTQTPSHQVTQMGQEVILRCVPISNHLYFYWYRQILGQKVEFLVSFYNNEISEKSEIFDDQFSVERPDGSNFTLKIRSTKLEDSAMYFCASRMVAGAWVYGNEQFFGPGTRLTVL.

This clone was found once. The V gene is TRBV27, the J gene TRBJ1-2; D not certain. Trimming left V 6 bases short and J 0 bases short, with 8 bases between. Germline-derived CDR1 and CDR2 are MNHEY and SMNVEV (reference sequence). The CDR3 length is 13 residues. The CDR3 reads CASSAGPNYGYTF. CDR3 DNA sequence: TGTGCCAGCAGCGCTGGGCCTAACTATGGCTACACCTTC.

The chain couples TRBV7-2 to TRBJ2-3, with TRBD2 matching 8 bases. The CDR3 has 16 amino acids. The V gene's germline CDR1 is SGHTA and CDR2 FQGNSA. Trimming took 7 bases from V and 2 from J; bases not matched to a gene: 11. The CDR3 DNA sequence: TGTGCCAGCACCCGCACCGGGACTAGTGTCACAGATACGCAGTATTTT. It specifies CASTRTGTSVTDTQYF.

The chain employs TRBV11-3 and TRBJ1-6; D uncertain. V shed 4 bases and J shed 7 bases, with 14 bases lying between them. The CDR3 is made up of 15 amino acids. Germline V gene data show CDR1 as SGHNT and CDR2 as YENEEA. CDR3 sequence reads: CASSWGETRNSPLHF. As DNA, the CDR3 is TGTGCCAGCAGCTGGGGAGAGACCAGGAATTCACCCCTCCACTTT.

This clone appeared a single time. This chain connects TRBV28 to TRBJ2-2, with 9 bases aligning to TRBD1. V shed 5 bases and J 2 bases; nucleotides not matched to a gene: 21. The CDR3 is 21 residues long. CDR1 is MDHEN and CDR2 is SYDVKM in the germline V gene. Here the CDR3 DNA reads TGTGCCAGCAGTGGTGGGACAGGGCTTTTTTCTCGTCGCGGTAACACCGGGGAGCTGTTTTTT. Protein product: CASSGGTGLFSRRGNTGELFF.

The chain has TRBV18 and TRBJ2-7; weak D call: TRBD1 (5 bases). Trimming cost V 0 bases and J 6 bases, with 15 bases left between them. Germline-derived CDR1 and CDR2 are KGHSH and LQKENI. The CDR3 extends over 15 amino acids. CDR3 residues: CASSPPIGDLTEQYF. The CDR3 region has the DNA TGTGCCAGCTCACCACCGATAGGGGATCTTACCGAGCAGTACTTC.

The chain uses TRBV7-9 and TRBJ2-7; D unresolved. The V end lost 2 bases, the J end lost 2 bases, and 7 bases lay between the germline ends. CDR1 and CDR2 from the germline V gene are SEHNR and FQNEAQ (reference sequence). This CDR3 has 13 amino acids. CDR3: CASSLSQAYEQYF. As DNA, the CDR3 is TGTGCCAGCAGCTTATCCCAGGCCTACGAGCAGTACTTC.

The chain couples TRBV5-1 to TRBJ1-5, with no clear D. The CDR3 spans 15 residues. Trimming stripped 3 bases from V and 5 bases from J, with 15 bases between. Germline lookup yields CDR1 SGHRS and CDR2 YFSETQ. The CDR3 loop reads CASSWTEGGDQPQHF. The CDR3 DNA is TGCGCCAGCAGCTGGACCGAAGGAGGCGATCAGCCCCAGCATTTT.

The CDR3 sequence: CASSLRGRPPYNEQFF. CDR3 nucleotides: TGTGCCAGCAGCCTCAGGGGGAGGCCCCCCTACAATGAGCAGTTCTTC. This sequence joins TRBV7-2 and TRBJ2-1; perhaps TRBD1 as D (7 bases). The germline V and J ends were trimmed by 5 bases and 2 bases, with 16 bases remaining between them. The CDR3 totals 16 residues. CDR1 SGHTA and CDR2 FQGNSA come from the germline V gene. The full variable domain, rest sourced from reference TRBV7-2 and TRBJ2-1, is GAGVSQSPSNKVTEKGKDVELRCDPISGHTALYWYRQSLGQGLEFLIYFQGNSAPDKSGLPSDRFSAERTGGSVSTLTIQRTQQEDSAVYLCASSLRGRPPYNEQFFGPGTRLTVL.

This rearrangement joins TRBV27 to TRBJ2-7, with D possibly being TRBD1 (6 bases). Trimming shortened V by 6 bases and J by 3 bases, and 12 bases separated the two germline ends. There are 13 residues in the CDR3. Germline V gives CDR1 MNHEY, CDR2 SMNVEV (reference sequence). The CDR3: CASSLTQGYEQYF. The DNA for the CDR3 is TGTGCCAGCAGCCTAACACAGGGCTACGAGCAGTACTTC.